The sequence of this T cell receptor (beta chain) was determined in a study of T cell responses to AZD1222 COVID-19 vaccine. Regarding the study as a whole: White British donors predominated, females outnumbered males, and clonal diversity was possibly underestimated. Spike regions recognized by vaccine-associated CD4 TCRs spanned the protein, led by 160-218 and 743-854. When two AZD1222 doses had been given, Spike-specific TCR breadth and depth rose. Repertoire sampling happened only post peak T cell response.

Trimming removed 3 bases from V and 4 bases from J, with 16 bases in between. The CDR3 has 16 amino acids. Germline V gene lookup returns CDR1 SGHTA and CDR2 FQGNSA. Sequencing was performed with immunoSEQ multiplex PCR; in TCRdb, only in-frame clones are kept and a portion is missing. The sample has approximately 150,000 clones, roughly 92% seen once. For this clone: Its antigen remains unidentified.

The specimen comprised peripheral blood, sampled on day 0 of AZD1222 vaccination. The origin of this receptor is an adult in good health. V gene TRBV7-2 combines with J gene TRBJ1-5; D perhaps matches TRBD1 (5 bases). In DNA form, the CDR3 reads TGTGCCAGCAGCTTCGGGACTCCGGGGAGTAATCAGCCCCAGCATTTT. Translated: CASSFGTPGSNQPQHF.